What follows is one T cell receptor (beta chain) and its context. The sample belongs to a study of T cell changes during pregnancy in multiple sclerosis. Germline V gives CDR1 SGDLS, CDR2 YYNGEE. This CDR3 contains 17 residues. Trimming took 4 bases from V and 0 from J; bases not matched to a gene: 9. Repertoires were generated with immunoSEQ multiplex PCR, while TCRdb's copy carries only in-frame clones and drops some. The data contain about 35,000 clones, approximately 90% of them singletons. This receptor was taken from a female donor with multiple sclerosis, enrolled in a pregnancy study. The chain links TRBV9 to TRBJ2-5; TRBD2 aligns across 10 bases. The sequenced sample was CD8+ T cells from peripheral blood mononuclear cells, obtained in the third trimester of pregnancy. The CDR3 here is CASSPLTSGAYQETQYF. The DNA for the CDR3 is TGTGCCAGCAGCCCATTAACTAGCGGGGCCTACCAAGAGACCCAGTACTTC.